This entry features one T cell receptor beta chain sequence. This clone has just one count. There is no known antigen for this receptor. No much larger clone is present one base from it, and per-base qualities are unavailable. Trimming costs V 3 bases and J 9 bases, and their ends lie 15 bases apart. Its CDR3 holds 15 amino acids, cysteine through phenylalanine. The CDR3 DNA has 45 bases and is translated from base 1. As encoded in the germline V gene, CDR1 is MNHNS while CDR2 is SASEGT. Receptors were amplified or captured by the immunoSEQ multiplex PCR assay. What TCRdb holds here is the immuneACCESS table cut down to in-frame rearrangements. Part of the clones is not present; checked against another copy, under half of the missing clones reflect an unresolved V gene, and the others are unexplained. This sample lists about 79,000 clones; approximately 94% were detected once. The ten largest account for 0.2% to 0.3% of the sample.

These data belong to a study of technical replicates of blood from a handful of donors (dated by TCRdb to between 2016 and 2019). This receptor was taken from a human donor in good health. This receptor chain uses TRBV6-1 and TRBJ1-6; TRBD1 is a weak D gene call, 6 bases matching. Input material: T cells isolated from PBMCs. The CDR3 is CASSDVWGLGSPLHF. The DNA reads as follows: TGTGCCAGCAGTGATGTTTGGGGGCTTGGTTCACCCCTCCACTTT.